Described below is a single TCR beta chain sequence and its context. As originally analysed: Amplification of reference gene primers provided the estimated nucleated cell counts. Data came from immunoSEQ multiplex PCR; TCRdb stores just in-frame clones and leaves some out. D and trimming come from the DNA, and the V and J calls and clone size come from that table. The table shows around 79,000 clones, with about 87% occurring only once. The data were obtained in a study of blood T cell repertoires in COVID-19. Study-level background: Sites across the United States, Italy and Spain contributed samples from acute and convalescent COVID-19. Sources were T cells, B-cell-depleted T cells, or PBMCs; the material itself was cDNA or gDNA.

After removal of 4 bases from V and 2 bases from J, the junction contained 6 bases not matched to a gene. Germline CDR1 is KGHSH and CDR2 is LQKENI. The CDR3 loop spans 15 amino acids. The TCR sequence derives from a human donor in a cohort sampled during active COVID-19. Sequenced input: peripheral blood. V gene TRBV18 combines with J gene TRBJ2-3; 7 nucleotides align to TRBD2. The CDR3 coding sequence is TGTGCCAGCTCACGAGAGCGGGGTTACACAGATACGCAGTATTTT. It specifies CASSRERGYTDTQYF.